Following are 10 T cell receptor beta chains from one sample sequenced in a study of cytomegalovirus exposure and HLA in healthy donors. PCR was performed using 60 Vbeta and 13 Jbeta primers. The repertoire was sequenced with immunoSEQ multiplex PCR; TCRdb's copy has only in-frame clones and lacks some. The table has over 110,000 clones, around 78% seen once. Specimen: PBMCs. The receptors come from a woman aged 18-30 years in good health and CMV-seropositive.

V usage is TRBV11-2 and J usage is TRBJ1-6, with a possible D match to TRBD1 (6 bases). CDR1 and CDR2 from the germline V gene are SGHAT and FQNNGV. Deletions cut 4 bases from V and 14 bases from J, with 15 bases between. The CDR3 has 13 amino acids. CDR3 in DNA: TGTGCCAGCAGCTGGATACAGGGTAACACCCTCCACTTT. Encoded protein: CASSWIQGNTLHF.

This clone was counted once. The rearrangement joins TRBV5-5 to TRBJ1-5; D unresolved. CDR3 length equals 14 residues. Trimming removed 1 base from V and 2 bases from J, with 7 bases in between. Germline assignment: CDR1 SGHKS and CDR2 YYEKEE (reference sequence). Written as DNA, the CDR3 is TGTGCCAGCAGCTTGTCGGGTGGCAATCAGCCCCAGCATTTT. This gives the protein CASSLSGGNQPQHF.

The chain carries TRBV5-8 and TRBJ2-1, with 7 positions matching TRBD1. CDR3 length equals 16 residues. The V gene end was trimmed by 5 bases and the J gene end by 2 bases; junction bases not matched to a gene: 10. The germline V gene encodes CDR1 SGHTS and CDR2 YDEGEE. The CDR3 region has the DNA TGTGCCAGCAGAAAGGGGGCCCCCATACCCTACAATGAGCAGTTCTTC. Its protein is CASRKGAPIPYNEQFF. Filled out from reference TRBV5-8 and TRBJ2-1, the complete variable domain reads EAGVTQSPTHLIKTRGQQATLRCSPISGHTSVYWYQQALGLGLQFLLWYDEGEERNRGNFPPRFSGRQFPNYSSELNVNALELEDSALYLCASRKGAPIPYNEQFFGPGTRLTVL.

The V call is TRBV11-2, the J call TRBJ1-2; D call uncertain. The CDR3 is 15 residues long. Germline V gene sequence: CDR1 SGHAT, CDR2 FQNNGV. V lost 0 bases and J lost 10, with 18 bases in between. The CDR3 loop is CASSLESGFSRIYTF. The CDR3 nucleotides are TGTGCCAGCAGCTTAGAGTCCGGATTTTCGAGGATCTACACCTTC.

The chain recombines TRBV30 with TRBJ1-1; perhaps TRBD1 as D (6 bases). CDR3 size: 14 residues. Between the trimmed V and J ends, which lost 3 bases and 8 bases, there was a span of 19 bases. Per the germline V gene, CDR1 is GTSNPN and CDR2 is SVGIG (reference sequence). Written as DNA, the CDR3 is TGTGCCTGGAGGAAGGACAGAACCGGTTTAGAAGCTTTCTTT. This codes for CAWRKDRTGLEAFF.

The CDR3 DNA sequence: TGTGCCAGCACCTCGGGACAAGGGATTACCTACAATGAGCAGTTCTTC. Its protein product is CASTSGQGITYNEQFF. The chain is built from TRBV28 and TRBJ2-1, with a weak D call TRBD1 (6 bases). Trimming stripped 7 bases from V and 2 bases from J, with 18 bases between. The CDR3 is made up of 16 amino acids. The V gene's germline CDR1 is MDHEN and CDR2 SYDVKM.

J is TRBJ1-5 and V is TRBV18, with 8 bases aligning to TRBD1. The germline gives CDR1 KGHSH, CDR2 LQKENI. After removal of 2 bases from V and 0 bases from J, the junction contained 0 bases not matched to a gene. This CDR3 is 15 amino acids long. Here the CDR3 reads CASSPDRGSNQPQHF. The CDR3 DNA reads TGTGCCAGCTCACCAGACAGGGGTAGCAATCAGCCCCAGCATTTT.

The J gene is TRBJ2-5, the V gene TRBV5-5; TRBD1 matches at 7 bases. The J call could be wrong; TRBJ2-7 is a better fit for the DNA end. CDR3 length: 13 residues. The germline V gene encodes CDR1 SGHKS and CDR2 YYEKEE (reference sequence). CDR3 loop: CASSQQGIGEQYF. The CDR3 DNA is TGTGCCAGCAGCCAACAGGGGATTGGCGAGCAGTACTTC.

V is TRBV30 and J is TRBJ1-1; 9 nucleotides match TRBD1. Trimming cost V 0 bases and J 9 bases; bases outside gene matches: 8. CDR1 and CDR2 from the germline V gene are GTSNPN and SVGIG (reference sequence). This CDR3 has 14 residues. CDR3 sequence reads: CAWSVRDREVKAFF. The DNA of the CDR3 is TGTGCCTGGAGTGTACGGGACAGGGAGGTTAAAGCTTTCTTT.

This clone was seen a handful of times. The chain joins TRBV11-2 to TRBJ2-7; TRBD2 aligns across 8 bases. The CDR3 is made up of 16 amino acids. CDR1 is SGHAT, CDR2 FQNNGV, per germline. V lost 5 bases, J lost 6 bases, and 15 bases stayed unmatched. The CDR3 sequence is CASSPLRGDPVSEQYF. The CDR3 DNA follows: TGTGCCAGCAGCCCGCTGCGGGGGGACCCCGTGAGCGAGCAGTACTTC.